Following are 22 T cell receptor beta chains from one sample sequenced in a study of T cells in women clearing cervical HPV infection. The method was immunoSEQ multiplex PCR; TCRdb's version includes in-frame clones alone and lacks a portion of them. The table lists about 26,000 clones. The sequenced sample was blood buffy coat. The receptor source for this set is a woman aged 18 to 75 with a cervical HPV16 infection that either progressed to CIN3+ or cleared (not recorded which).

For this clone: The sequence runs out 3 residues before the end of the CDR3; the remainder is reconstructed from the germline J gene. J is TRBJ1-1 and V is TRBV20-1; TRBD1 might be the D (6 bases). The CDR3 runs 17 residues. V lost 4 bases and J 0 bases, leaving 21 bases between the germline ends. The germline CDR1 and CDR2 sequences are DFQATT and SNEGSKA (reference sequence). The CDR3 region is CSANPTGIRGMNTEAFF. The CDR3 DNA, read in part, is TGCAGTGCTAACCCGACCGGCATCAGGGGCATGAACACTGAA.

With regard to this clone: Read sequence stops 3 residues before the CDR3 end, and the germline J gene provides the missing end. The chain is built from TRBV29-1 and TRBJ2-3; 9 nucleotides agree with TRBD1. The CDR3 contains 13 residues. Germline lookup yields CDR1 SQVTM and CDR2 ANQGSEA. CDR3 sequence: CSVAQGAMETQYF. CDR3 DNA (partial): TGCAGCGTTGCACAGGGGGCGATGGAGACG.

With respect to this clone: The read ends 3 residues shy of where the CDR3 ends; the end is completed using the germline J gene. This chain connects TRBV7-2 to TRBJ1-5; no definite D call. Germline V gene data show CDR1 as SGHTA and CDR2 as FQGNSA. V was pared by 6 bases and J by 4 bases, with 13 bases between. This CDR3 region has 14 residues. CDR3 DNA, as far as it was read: TGTGCCAGCAGGGGCGGGGTTCCGAATCAGCCC. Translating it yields CASRGGVPNQP. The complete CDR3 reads CASRGGVPNQPQHF.

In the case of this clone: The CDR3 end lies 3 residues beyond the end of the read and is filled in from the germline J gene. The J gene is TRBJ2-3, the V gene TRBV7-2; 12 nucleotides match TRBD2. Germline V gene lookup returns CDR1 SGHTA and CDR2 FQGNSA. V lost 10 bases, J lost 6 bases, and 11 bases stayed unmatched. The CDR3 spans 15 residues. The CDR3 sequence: CATRGSSGRGDTQYF. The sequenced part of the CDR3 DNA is TGTGCCACCCGCGGGTCTAGCGGGAGGGGGGATACG.

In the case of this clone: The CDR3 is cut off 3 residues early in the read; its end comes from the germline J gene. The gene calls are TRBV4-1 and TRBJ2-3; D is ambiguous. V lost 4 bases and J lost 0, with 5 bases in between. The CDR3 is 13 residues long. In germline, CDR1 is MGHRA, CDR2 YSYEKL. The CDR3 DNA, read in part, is TGCGCCAGCAGCCCTCCTAGCACAGATACG. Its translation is CASSPPSTDT. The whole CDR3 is CASSPPSTDTQYF.

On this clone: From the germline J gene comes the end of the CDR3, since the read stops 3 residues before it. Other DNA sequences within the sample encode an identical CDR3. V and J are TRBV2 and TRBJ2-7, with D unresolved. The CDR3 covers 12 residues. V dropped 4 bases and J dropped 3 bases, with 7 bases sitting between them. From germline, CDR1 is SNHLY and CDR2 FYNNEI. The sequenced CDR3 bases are TGTGCCAGCAGTGCGCAGATCTACGAG. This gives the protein CASSAQIYE. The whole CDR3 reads CASSAQIYEQYF.

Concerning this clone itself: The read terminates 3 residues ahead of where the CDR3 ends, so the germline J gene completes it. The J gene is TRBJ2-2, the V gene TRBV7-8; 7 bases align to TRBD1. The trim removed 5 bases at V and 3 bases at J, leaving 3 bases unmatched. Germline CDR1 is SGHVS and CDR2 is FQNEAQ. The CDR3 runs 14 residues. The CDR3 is CASSPDRDTGELFF. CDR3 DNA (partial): TGTGCCAGCAGCCCAGACAGGGACACCGGGGAG.

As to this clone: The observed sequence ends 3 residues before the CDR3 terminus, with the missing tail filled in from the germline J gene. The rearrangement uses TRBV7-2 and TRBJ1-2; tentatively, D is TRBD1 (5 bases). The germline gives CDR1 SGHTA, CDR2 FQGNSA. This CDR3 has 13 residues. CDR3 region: CASSLDQGDTYTF. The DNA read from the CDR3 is TGTGCCAGCAGCTTGGACCAGGGTGATACC.

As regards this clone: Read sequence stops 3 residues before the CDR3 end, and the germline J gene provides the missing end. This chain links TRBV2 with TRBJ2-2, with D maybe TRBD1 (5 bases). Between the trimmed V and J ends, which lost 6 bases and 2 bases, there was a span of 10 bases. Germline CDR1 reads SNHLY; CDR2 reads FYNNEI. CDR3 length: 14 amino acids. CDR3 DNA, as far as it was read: TGTGCCAGCAGAAAGACAGAAAACACCGGGGAG. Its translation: CASRKTENTGE. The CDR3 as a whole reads CASRKTENTGELFF. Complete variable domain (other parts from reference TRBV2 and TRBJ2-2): EPEVTQTPSHQVTQMGQEVILRCVPISNHLYFYWYRQILGQKVEFLVSFYNNEISEKSEIFDDQFSVERPDGSNFTLKIRSTKLEDSAMYFCASRKTENTGELFFGEGSRLTVL.

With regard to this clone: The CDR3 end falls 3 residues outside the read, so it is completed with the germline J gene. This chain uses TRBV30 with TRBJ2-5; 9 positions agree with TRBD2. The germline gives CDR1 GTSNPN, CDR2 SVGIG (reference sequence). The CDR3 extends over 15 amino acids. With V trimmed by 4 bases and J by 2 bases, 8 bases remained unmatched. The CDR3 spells CAWNSGGATQETQYF. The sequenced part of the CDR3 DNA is TGTGCCTGGAATAGCGGGGGAGCCACACAAGAGACC.

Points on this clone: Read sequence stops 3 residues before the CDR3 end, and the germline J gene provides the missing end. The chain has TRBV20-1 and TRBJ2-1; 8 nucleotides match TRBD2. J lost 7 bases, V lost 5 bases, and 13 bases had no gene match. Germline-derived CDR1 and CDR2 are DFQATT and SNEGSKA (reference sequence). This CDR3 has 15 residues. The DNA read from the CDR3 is TGCAGTGCTCGGACGCCGGGGGGGCGGAGTAATGAG. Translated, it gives CSARTPGGRSNE. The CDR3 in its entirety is CSARTPGGRSNEQFF.

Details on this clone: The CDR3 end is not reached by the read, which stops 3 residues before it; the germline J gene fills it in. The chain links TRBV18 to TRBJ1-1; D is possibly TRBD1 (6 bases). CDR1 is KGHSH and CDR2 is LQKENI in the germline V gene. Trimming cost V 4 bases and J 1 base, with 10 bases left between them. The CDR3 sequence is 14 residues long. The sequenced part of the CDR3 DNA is TGTGCCAGCTCACTGGGACACTCGAACACTGAA. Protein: CASSLGHSNTE. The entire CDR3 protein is CASSLGHSNTEAFF.

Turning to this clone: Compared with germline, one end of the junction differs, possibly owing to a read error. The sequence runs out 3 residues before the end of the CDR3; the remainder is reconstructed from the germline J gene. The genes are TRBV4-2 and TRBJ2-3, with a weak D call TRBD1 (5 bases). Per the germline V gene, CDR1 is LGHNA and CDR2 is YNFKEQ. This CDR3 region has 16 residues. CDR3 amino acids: CASSQGKGPSTDTQYF. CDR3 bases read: TGCGCCAGCAGCCAAGGGAAGGGGCCGAGCACAGATACG.

The CDR3 spells CASSITGQVNTEAFF. The CDR3 DNA, read in part, is TGTGCCAGTAGTATAACTGGACAGGTGAACACTGAA. The chain combines TRBV19 with TRBJ1-1; 7 bases are a match to TRBD1. Read data end 3 residues before the CDR3 end; the end is taken from the germline J gene. The V gene end was trimmed by 2 bases and the J gene end by 0 bases; junction bases not matched to a gene: 3. CDR3 length: 15 residues. Germline V gene sequence: CDR1 LNHDA, CDR2 SQIVND (reference sequence).

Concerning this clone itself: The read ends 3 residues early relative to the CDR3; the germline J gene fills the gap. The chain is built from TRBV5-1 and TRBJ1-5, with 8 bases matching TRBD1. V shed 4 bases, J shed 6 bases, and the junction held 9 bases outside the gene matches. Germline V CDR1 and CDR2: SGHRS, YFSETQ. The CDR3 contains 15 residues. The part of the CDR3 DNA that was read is TGCGCCAGCAGCATCGATGGACAGGGCAGTCAGCCC. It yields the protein CASSIDGQGSQP. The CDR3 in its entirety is CASSIDGQGSQPQHF.

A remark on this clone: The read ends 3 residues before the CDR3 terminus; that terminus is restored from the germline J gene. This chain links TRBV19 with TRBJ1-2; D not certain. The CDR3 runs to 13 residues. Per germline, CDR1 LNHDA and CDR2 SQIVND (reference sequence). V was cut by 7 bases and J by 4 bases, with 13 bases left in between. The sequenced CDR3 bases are TGTGCCAGTACCTCCGGGGTCACCTATGGC. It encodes CASTSGVTYG. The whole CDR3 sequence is CASTSGVTYGYTF.

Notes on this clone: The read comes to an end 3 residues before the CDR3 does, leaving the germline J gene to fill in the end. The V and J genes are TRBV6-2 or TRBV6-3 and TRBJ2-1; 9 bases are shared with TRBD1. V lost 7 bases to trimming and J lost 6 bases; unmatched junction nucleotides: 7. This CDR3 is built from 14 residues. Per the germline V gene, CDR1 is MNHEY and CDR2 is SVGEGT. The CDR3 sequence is CASTLTGGINEQFF. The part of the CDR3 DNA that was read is TGTGCCAGCACCCTGACAGGGGGGATCAATGAG.

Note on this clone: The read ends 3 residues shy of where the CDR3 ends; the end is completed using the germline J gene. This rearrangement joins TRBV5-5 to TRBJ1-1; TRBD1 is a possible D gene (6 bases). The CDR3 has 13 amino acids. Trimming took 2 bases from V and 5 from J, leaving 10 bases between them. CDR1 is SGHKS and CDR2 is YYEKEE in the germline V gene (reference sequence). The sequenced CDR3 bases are TGTGCCAGCAGCTTCCAGGGGAGGACTGAA. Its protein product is CASSFQGRTE. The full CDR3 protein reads CASSFQGRTEAFF. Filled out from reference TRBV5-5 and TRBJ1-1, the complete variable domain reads DAGVTQSPTHLIKTRGQQVTLRCSPISGHKSVSWYQQVLGQGPQFIFQYYEKEERGRGNFPDRFSARQFPNYSSELNVNALLLGDSALYLCASSFQGRTEAFFGQGTRLTVV.

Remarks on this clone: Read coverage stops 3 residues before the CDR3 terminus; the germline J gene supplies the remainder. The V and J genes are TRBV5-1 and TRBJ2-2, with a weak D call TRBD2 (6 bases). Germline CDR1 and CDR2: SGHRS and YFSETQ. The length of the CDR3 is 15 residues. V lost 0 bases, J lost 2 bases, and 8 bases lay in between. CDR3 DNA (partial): TGCGCCAGCAGCTTGGGCGGGACTAACACCGGGGAG. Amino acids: CASSLGGTNTGE. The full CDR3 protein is CASSLGGTNTGELFF.

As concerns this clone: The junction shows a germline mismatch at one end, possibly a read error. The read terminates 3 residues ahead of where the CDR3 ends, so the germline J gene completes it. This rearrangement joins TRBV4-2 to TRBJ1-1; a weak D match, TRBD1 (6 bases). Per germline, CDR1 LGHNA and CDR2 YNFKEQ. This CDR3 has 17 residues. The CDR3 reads CASSQVLQGLRNTEAFF. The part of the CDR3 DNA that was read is TGCGCCAGCAGCCAAGTTTTACAGGGCCTAAGGAACACTGAA.

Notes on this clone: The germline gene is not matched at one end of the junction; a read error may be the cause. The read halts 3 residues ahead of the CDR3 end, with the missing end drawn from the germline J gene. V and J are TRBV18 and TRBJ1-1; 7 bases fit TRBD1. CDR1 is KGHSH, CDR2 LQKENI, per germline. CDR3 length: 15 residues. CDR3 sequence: CANSRQGQINTEAFF. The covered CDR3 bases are TGTGCCAACTCACGGCAGGGACAGATAAACACTGAA.

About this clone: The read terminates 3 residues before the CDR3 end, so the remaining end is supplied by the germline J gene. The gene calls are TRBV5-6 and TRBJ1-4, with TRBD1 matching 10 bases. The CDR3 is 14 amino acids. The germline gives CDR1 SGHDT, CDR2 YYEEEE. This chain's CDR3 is CASSFRDRGSPLFF. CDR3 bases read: TGTGCCAGCAGCTTCCGGGACAGGGGTTCACCA.